The source of this TCR beta chain is a study of blood T cell repertoires in COVID-19. Background on the study: Researchers got acute and convalescent COVID-19 samples from the United States, Italy and Spain.

Sequencing was performed with immunoSEQ multiplex PCR; in TCRdb, only in-frame clones are kept and a portion is missing. The data contain about 230,000 clones, over 75% of them singletons. The CDR3 runs to 14 residues. The V gene lost 6 bases and the J gene lost 9 bases, with 15 bases spanning the gap. From germline, CDR1 is MDHEN and CDR2 SYDVKM. The clonotype originates from a man between 50 and 59 years old with COVID-19, enrolled during active disease. The sequenced material came from peripheral blood. The rearrangement joins TRBV28 to TRBJ1-6; maybe TRBD1 (5 bases). The CDR3, as DNA: TGTGCCAGCAGGGAAGGGGCCCCTAGTTCACCCCTCCACTTT. Protein sequence: CASREGAPSSPLHF.